Following are 27 T cell receptor beta chains from one sample sequenced in a study of T-cell reconstitution after alpha-beta-depleted transplantation in children. This sample's TCRbeta library carried unique molecular identifier barcodes. TCRdb called the PCR reads again in MiXCR, with one record for every CDR3 protein. The data hold about 270,000 distinct CDR3 sequences, with 9.9% observed a single time. Sequencing was performed on PBMCs from the stem cell graft donor, taken from the stem cell graft. The receptors were gathered from a human donor who donated a stem cell graft to a child with SCID.

This chain uses TRBV9 with TRBJ1-2, with unresolved D. Germline CDR1 and CDR2: SGDLS and YYNGEE. Deletions cut 7 bases from V and 5 bases from J, with 9 bases between. The length of the CDR3 is 11 residues. CDR3 residues: CASGAGYGYTF. The CDR3, as DNA: TGTGCCAGCGGAGCGGGGTATGGCTACACCTTC. The complete variable domain, with remaining parts taken from reference TRBV9 and TRBJ1-2, reads DSGVTQTPKHLITATGQRVTLRCSPRSGDLSVYWYQQSLDQGLQFLIQYYNGEERAKGNILERFSAQQFPDLHSELNLSSLELGDSALYFCASGAGYGYTFGSGTRLTVV.

The chain is built from TRBV7-9 and TRBJ1-1; D uncertain. The CDR3 runs to 14 residues. CDR1 and CDR2 from the germline V gene are SEHNR and FQNEAQ (reference sequence). V dropped 10 bases and J dropped 6 bases, with 21 bases sitting between them. The CDR3 loop is CAMSPGLVGAEAFF. In DNA form, the CDR3 reads TGTGCCATGAGCCCCGGGCTCGTCGGCGCTGAAGCTTTCTTT.

This clonotype has only a few counts. The CDR3 loop reads CSAPAGGRTEAFF. In DNA form, the CDR3 reads TGCAGTGCTCCCGCGGGGGGAAGGACTGAAGCTTTCTTT. The chain is built from TRBV20-1 and TRBJ1-1; weak D call: TRBD1 (5 bases). V dropped 5 bases and J dropped 5 bases, with 15 bases sitting between them. The CDR3 has 13 amino acids. Germline CDR1 DFQATT, CDR2 SNEGSKA (reference sequence).

This clonotype has at least ten counts. The rearrangement joins TRBV20-1 to TRBJ2-1; D possibly corresponds to TRBD1 (6 bases). This CDR3 region has 14 residues. Trimming cost V 5 bases and J 5 bases, with 16 bases left between them. Germline V gene lookup returns CDR1 DFQATT and CDR2 SNEGSKA (reference sequence). CDR3 amino acids: CSAFDRRFNNEQFF. As DNA, the CDR3 is TGCAGTGCTTTCGACAGGAGATTTAACAATGAGCAGTTCTTC.

This clonotype showed up many times. The J gene is TRBJ1-1, the V gene TRBV11-2, with 7 positions matching TRBD1. V lost 4 bases and J lost 5; bases outside the gene matches: 7. Germline V lookup: CDR1 SGHAT, CDR2 FQNNGV. The length of the CDR3 is 14 residues. The CDR3 DNA reads TGTGCCAGCAGCTCCCGACAGGGTGGGACTGAAGCTTTCTTT. This encodes CASSSRQGGTEAFF.

A few counts support this clonotype. The gene calls are TRBV18 and TRBJ2-3; 10 bases match TRBD2. The CDR3 length is 15 residues. Germline loops: CDR1 KGHSH, CDR2 LQKENI. With V trimmed by 3 bases and J by 10 bases, 10 bases remained unmatched. The CDR3 nucleotides read TGTGCCAGCTCACCTGGGACTAGCGACAGGTCTCCGCAGTATTTT. Protein: CASSPGTSDRSPQYF.

J is TRBJ1-3 and V is TRBV5-1, with TRBD1 matching over 10 bases. With 4 bases clipped from V and 4 bases from J, the junction kept 8 bases outside the gene matches. The CDR3 has 16 residues. The V gene's germline CDR1 is SGHRS and CDR2 YFSETQ. CDR3 in DNA: TGCGCCAGCAGCCGCATATCGGGACAGGGGGGAAACACCATATATTTT. As protein: CASSRISGQGGNTIYF.

This clonotype showed up just a few times. This sequence joins TRBV20-1 and TRBJ2-1, with no clear D. The ends were cut back, 6 bases at V and 0 bases at J, with 9 bases in the middle. CDR1 is DFQATT, CDR2 SNEGSKA, per germline (reference sequence). The CDR3 extends over 13 amino acids. As DNA, the CDR3 is TGCAGTGCCCTACCACCCTCCTACAATGAGCAGTTCTTC. It is translated as CSALPPSYNEQFF.

The sample holds a few counts of this clonotype. The rearrangement links TRBV11-2 to TRBJ2-3; TRBD2 agrees at 11 bases. Germline values: CDR1 SGHAT, CDR2 FQNNGV. The trim removed 1 base at V and 8 bases at J, leaving 11 bases unmatched. The CDR3 is 17 residues long. The CDR3, as DNA: TGTGCCAGCAGCTTAGTTCCTAGCGGGGGGACCTTAACTACGCAGTATTTT. Translated: CASSLVPSGGTLTTQYF.

The chain uses TRBV7-9 and TRBJ2-7, with D possibly called TRBD1 or TRBD2 (5 bases each). V was trimmed by 7 bases and J by 4 bases, leaving 14 bases between them. From germline, CDR1 is SEHNR and CDR2 FQNEAQ (reference sequence). The CDR3 runs to 13 residues. The CDR3 coding sequence is TGTGCCAGCACCCGGGTTGGGGGATACGAGCAGTACTTC. It specifies CASTRVGGYEQYF.

This clonotype was counted between two and nine times. This chain links TRBV11-2 with TRBJ2-1; D remains unclear. V was trimmed by 6 bases and J by 6 bases, leaving 15 bases between them. The germline V gene has CDR1 SGHAT and CDR2 FQNNGV. The CDR3 has 14 residues. The CDR3: CASSSRSWVNEQFF. The CDR3 nucleotides read TGTGCCAGCAGTTCCCGTAGTTGGGTCAATGAGCAGTTCTTC.

This clonotype was seen repeatedly, ten times or more. V and J are TRBV6-5 and TRBJ2-7, with D possibly matching TRBD1 (6 bases). V was trimmed by 2 bases and J by 0 bases, leaving 11 bases between them. There are 15 residues in the CDR3. CDR1 MNHEY and CDR2 SVGAGI come from the germline V gene. The CDR3 reads CASSYGTGISYEQYF. The DNA for the CDR3 is TGTGCCAGCAGTTACGGCACAGGGATCTCCTACGAGCAGTACTTC.

This clonotype showed up many times. CDR3 region: CASSFTGDSYEQYF. The CDR3 coding sequence is TGCGCCAGCAGCTTTACAGGAGACTCCTACGAGCAGTACTTC. The chain is built from TRBV5-1 and TRBJ2-7; possible D gene TRBD1, 5 bases. The V end was cut by 2 bases, the J end by 0 bases, with 9 bases between. CDR1 is SGHRS and CDR2 is YFSETQ in the germline V gene. The CDR3 covers 14 residues.

This chain uses TRBV6-5 with TRBJ2-5; D tentatively reads TRBD1 or TRBD2 (5 bases each). The CDR3 loop spans 14 amino acids. Germline assignment: CDR1 MNHEY and CDR2 SVGAGI. Trimming shortened V by 2 bases and J by 4 bases, and 11 bases separated the two germline ends. The CDR3 DNA is TGTGCCAGCAGTTACCGGGGACCGGCAGAGACCCAGTACTTC. It encodes CASSYRGPAETQYF.

This clonotype was detected ten times or more. The chain uses TRBV6-4 and TRBJ1-5, with D perhaps TRBD1 (6 bases). This CDR3 is built from 14 residues. V was clipped by 6 bases and J by 2 bases, with 11 bases between them. In germline, CDR1 is MRHNA, CDR2 SNTAGT. CDR3 in amino acids: CASSENRGNQPQHF. CDR3 DNA: TGTGCCAGCAGCGAAAACAGGGGCAATCAGCCCCAGCATTTT.

The chain carries TRBV5-6 and TRBJ1-5, with 9 positions matching TRBD1. There are 15 residues in the CDR3. V was clipped by 4 bases and J by 6 bases; unmatched bases: 8. Germline values: CDR1 SGHDT, CDR2 YYEEEE. CDR3 bases: TGTGCCAGCAGCGTAGGGACAGGGAGGTTTCAGCCCCAGCATTTT. Its translation: CASSVGTGRFQPQHF.

J is TRBJ2-5 and V is TRBV7-2; 7 bases align to TRBD1. Looked up from germline, CDR1 is SGHTA and CDR2 is FQGNSA. CDR3 size: 15 residues. Trimming removed 0 bases from V and 2 bases from J; junction bases left unmatched: 3. This CDR3 reads CASSLAPGQQETQYF. In DNA, the CDR3 is TGTGCCAGCAGCTTAGCCCCGGGACAGCAAGAGACCCAGTACTTC. Using reference TRBV7-2 and TRBJ2-5 for the parts outside the CDR3, the full variable domain is GAGVSQSPSNKVTEKGKDVELRCDPISGHTALYWYRQSLGQGLEFLIYFQGNSAPDKSGLPSDRFSAERTGGSVSTLTIQRTQQEDSAVYLCASSLAPGQQETQYFGPGTRLLVL.

This clonotype was counted between two and nine times. This chain links TRBV6-6 with TRBJ2-1, with D hard to call. The CDR3 spans 13 residues. The ends were cut back, 6 bases at V and 12 bases at J, with 18 bases in the middle. Germline CDR1 is MNHNY and CDR2 is SVGAGI (reference sequence). This CDR3 reads CASSPPEGPRQFF. CDR3 coding DNA: TGTGCCAGCAGCCCCCCGGAAGGGCCGAGGCAGTTCTTC.

This chain uses TRBV7-3 with TRBJ1-1, with D tentatively TRBD1 (5 bases). CDR1 is SGHTA, CDR2 FQGTGA, per germline. The length of the CDR3 is 15 residues. Trimming pared 2 bases from V and 4 bases from J, leaving 14 bases between. The CDR3 coding sequence is TGTGCCAGCAGCTTAGGAGCGGGGAGGGGCACTGAAGCTTTCTTT. Protein product: CASSLGAGRGTEAFF.

This clonotype was found a few times. The genes are TRBV6-1 and TRBJ1-5, with TRBD1 matching over 9 bases. The CDR3 consists of 16 residues. Germline CDR1 and CDR2: MNHNS and SASEGT. After removal of 5 bases from V and 3 bases from J, the junction contained 8 bases not matched to a gene. The CDR3 bases are TGTGCCAGCAGTCCCCGGGACAGGGTAAACAATCAGCCCCAGCATTTT. Amino acid sequence: CASSPRDRVNNQPQHF.

The V call is TRBV3-1, the J call TRBJ2-2; the match to TRBD2 covers 9 bases. The CDR3 totals 15 residues. Looked up from germline, CDR1 is LGHDT and CDR2 is YNNKEL (reference sequence). V lost 4 bases and J lost 2; bases outside the gene matches: 2. CDR3 protein: CASSRLAVNTGELFF. The CDR3 DNA reads as TGTGCCAGCAGCCGACTAGCGGTAAACACCGGGGAGCTGTTTTTT.

This clonotype was seen a few times. This chain uses TRBV25-1 with TRBJ2-7; TRBD1 matches 11 bases. V shed 11 bases and J 4 bases; nucleotides not matched to a gene: 10. CDR3 size: 14 residues. The germline V gene encodes CDR1 MGHDK and CDR2 SYGVNS. The CDR3 sequence is CAVSRGTGGYEQYF. The DNA of the CDR3 is TGTGCCGTGTCCCGGGGGACAGGGGGGTACGAGCAGTACTTC.

This clonotype showed up many times. The V call is TRBV6-1, the J call TRBJ1-5; D gene uncertain. Germline CDR1 reads MNHNS; CDR2 reads SASEGT. The CDR3 spans 13 residues. V gave up 1 base and J gave up 5 bases, with 6 bases separating them. The CDR3 nucleotides read TGTGCCAGCAGTGAAGTCTGGGATCAGCCCCAGCATTTT. Encoded protein: CASSEVWDQPQHF.

The rearrangement links TRBV12-3 or TRBV12-4 to TRBJ1-4, with 9 bases lining up with TRBD1. The CDR3 is made up of 15 amino acids. The V segment lost 7 bases and the J segment 3 bases; nucleotides outside the gene matches: 6. The CDR3 bases are TGTGCCAGCATGAGACAGGGGGAGGCTAATGAAAAACTGTTTTTT. Translated: CASMRQGEANEKLFF.

In its sample, this clonotype was seen a few times. The genes are TRBV7-9 and TRBJ2-1; 10 bases agree with TRBD2. Germline-derived CDR1 and CDR2 are SEHNR and FQNEAQ (reference sequence). The length of the CDR3 is 16 residues. The V and J ends lost 3 bases and 7 bases, in that order; junction bases with no gene match: 9. The DNA for the CDR3 is TGTGCCAGCAGCTTCACTCTAGCGGGGGCTGGGAATGAGCAGTTCTTC. Residues: CASSFTLAGAGNEQFF.

The J gene is TRBJ1-1, the V gene TRBV6-4; 7 nucleotides line up with TRBD1. Germline-derived CDR1 and CDR2 are MRHNA and SNTAGT. There are 14 residues in the CDR3. Trimming removed 7 bases from V and 1 base from J; junction bases left unmatched: 6. The CDR3 sequence: CASKRTGANTEAFF. The CDR3 DNA follows: TGTGCCAGCAAACGGACAGGCGCGAACACTGAAGCTTTCTTT.

This clonotype was observed many times. J is TRBJ1-1 and V is TRBV12-3 or TRBV12-4; 7 positions agree with TRBD1. After removal of 6 bases from V and 6 bases from J, the junction contained 7 bases not matched to a gene. This CDR3 has 13 residues. DNA of the CDR3: TGTGCCAGCAGCGCAGGGGGAGGCTCTGAAGCTTTCTTT. This translates into CASSAGGGSEAFF.